These 21 T cell receptor beta chains were sequenced from one sample in a study of PD-1 blockade in classical Hodgkin lymphoma. Every one of the patients relapsed after autologous stem cell transplantation (brentuximab vedotin exposure was variable). Using immunoSEQ multiplex PCR, the repertoire was profiled, and TCRdb retains in-frame clones only, with some absent. The sample lists about 97,000 clones, roughly 83% occurring once. This sample comprised peripheral blood mononuclear cells (PBMCs), obtained at baseline. Receptors were obtained from a human donor with classical Hodgkin lymphoma.

This sequence joins TRBV4-2 and TRBJ1-2; tentative D call: TRBD1 (5 bases). CDR3 length: 16 residues. Trimming shortened V by 0 bases and J by 6 bases, and 17 bases separated the two germline ends. The germline CDR1 and CDR2 sequences are LGHNA and YNFKEQ. CDR3 amino acids: CASSQDGGGWTDGYTF. In nucleotides, the CDR3 is TGTGCCAGCAGCCAAGATGGGGGAGGGTGGACGGATGGCTACACCTTC.

The chain combines TRBV5-1 with TRBJ2-7; the D is unclear. CDR3 length: 13 residues. Trimming cost V 0 bases and J 2 bases, with 6 bases left between them. The germline V gene has CDR1 SGHRS and CDR2 YFSETQ. CDR3 bases: TGCGCCAGCAGCTTGGAACCCCCCTACGAGCAGTACTTC. Its translation: CASSLEPPYEQYF.

The rearrangement joins TRBV4-1 to TRBJ2-5, with a weak D call TRBD2 (6 bases). The germline CDR1 and CDR2 sequences are MGHRA and YSYEKL. The CDR3 consists of 14 residues. V lost 3 bases and J 5 bases, leaving 13 bases between the germline ends. CDR3 bases: TGCGCCAGCAGCCATCCGGGGAGGTGGGAGACCCAGTACTTC. Protein: CASSHPGRWETQYF.

J is TRBJ2-5 and V is TRBV7-9; 13 nucleotides match TRBD2. This CDR3 comprises 15 residues. In germline, CDR1 is SEHNR, CDR2 FQNEAQ (reference sequence). Trimming cost V 3 bases and J 3 bases; bases outside gene matches: 1. This CDR3 is CASSFGLAGEETQYF. The DNA of the CDR3 is TGTGCCAGCAGCTTCGGACTAGCGGGAGAAGAGACCCAGTACTTC.

This chain uses TRBV28 with TRBJ1-4; a possible D gene is TRBD1 (6 bases). Germline V gives CDR1 MDHEN, CDR2 SYDVKM. V shed 6 bases and J shed 8 bases, with 19 bases lying between them. The CDR3 consists of 15 residues. CDR3 DNA sequence: TGTGCCAGCAGACCAATACAGGGCAGAGGAGAAAAACTGTTTTTT. Amino acids: CASRPIQGRGEKLFF.

The table lists this clone with a few counts. V and J are TRBV11-2 and TRBJ2-1; D remains unclear. This CDR3 contains 12 residues. Trimming stripped 3 bases from V and 7 bases from J, with 7 bases between. Germline V gene sequence: CDR1 SGHAT, CDR2 FQNNGV. The CDR3 spells CASSFVKNEQFF. As DNA, the CDR3 is TGTGCCAGCAGCTTTGTTAAGAATGAGCAGTTCTTC.

V and J are TRBV13 and TRBJ2-7; 7 nucleotides agree with TRBD2. Unmatched junction bases numbered 15, after V lost 7 bases and J lost 6 bases. This CDR3 has 15 amino acids. Germline CDR1 reads PRHDT; CDR2 reads FYEKMQ (reference sequence). As DNA, the CDR3 is TGTGCCAGCACCCCCACGGGGAGGGGAACAGTCGAGCAGTACTTC. This encodes CASTPTGRGTVEQYF.

This sequence joins TRBV7-2 and TRBJ2-7, with D possibly TRBD2 on 6 matching bases. The germline V and J ends were trimmed by 5 bases and 4 bases, with 18 bases remaining between them. The CDR3 is 15 residues long. Germline V gene lookup returns CDR1 SGHTA and CDR2 FQGNSA. This CDR3 reads CASSPRAGTRYEQYF. For the CDR3, the DNA is TGTGCCAGCAGCCCCCGGGCGGGAACTAGATACGAGCAGTACTTC. The full variable domain, in which reference TRBV7-2 and TRBJ2-7 provide the parts outside the CDR3, is GAGVSQSPSNKVTEKGKDVELRCDPISGHTALYWYRQSLGQGLEFLIYFQGNSAPDKSGLPSDRFSAERTGGSVSTLTIQRTQQEDSAVYLCASSPRAGTRYEQYFGPGTRLTVT.

The gene calls are TRBV18 and TRBJ2-3, with D tentatively TRBD2 (6 bases). Germline lookup yields CDR1 KGHSH and CDR2 LQKENI. Trimming took off 5 bases at V and 6 bases at J, with 12 bases between the two ends. The CDR3 extends over 13 amino acids. CDR3 amino acids: CASSSTRLDTQYF. The CDR3 region has the DNA TGTGCCAGCTCATCGACTAGATTGGATACGCAGTATTTT.

V usage is TRBV28 and J usage is TRBJ1-1, with 8 bases lining up with TRBD1. CDR1 MDHEN and CDR2 SYDVKM come from the germline V gene. J lost 1 base, V lost 6 bases, and 10 bases had no gene match. The CDR3 extends over 16 amino acids. CDR3 sequence: CASRSQGGIWNTEAFF. For the CDR3, the DNA is TGTGCCAGCAGGTCACAGGGGGGTATATGGAACACTGAAGCTTTCTTT. Looking up the rest from reference TRBV28 and TRBJ1-1 gives the full variable domain: DVKVTQSSRYLVKRTGEKVFLECVQDMDHENMFWYRQDPGLGLRLIYFSYDVKMKEKGDIPEGYSVSREKKERFSLILESASTNQTSMYLCASRSQGGIWNTEAFFGQGTRLTVV.

The J gene is TRBJ2-1, the V gene TRBV5-1; 8 bases are shared with TRBD2. The J segment lost 6 bases and the V segment lost 4 bases, leaving 9 bases of the junction unmatched. The CDR3 loop spans 15 amino acids. The germline CDR1 and CDR2 sequences are SGHRS and YFSETQ. The CDR3 reads CASSMGLEAINEQFF. In DNA, the CDR3 is TGCGCCAGCAGCATGGGACTAGAGGCAATCAATGAGCAGTTCTTC.

This rearrangement joins TRBV5-6 to TRBJ2-1; the match to TRBD2 covers 8 bases. This CDR3 has 13 residues. Looked up from germline, CDR1 is SGHDT and CDR2 is YYEEEE. The trim removed 2 bases at V and 10 bases at J, leaving 5 bases unmatched. This CDR3 is CASSLAGEGEQFF. The CDR3 bases are TGTGCCAGCAGCTTAGCGGGAGAAGGAGAGCAGTTCTTC.

This rearrangement joins TRBV19 to TRBJ1-3; 7 bases match TRBD1. Germline V gives CDR1 LNHDA, CDR2 SQIVND (reference sequence). J lost 0 bases, V lost 8 bases, and 7 bases had no gene match. The CDR3 covers 15 residues. CDR3 DNA: TGTGCCAGTTACCCGGGACAGTACTCTGGAAACACCATATATTTT. Residues: CASYPGQYSGNTIYF.

There are a few counts of this clone. The chain has TRBV10-3 and TRBJ1-2, with 9 bases fitting TRBD1. The trim removed 6 bases at V and 7 bases at J, leaving 9 bases unmatched. CDR1 and CDR2 from the germline V gene are ENHRY and SYGVKD. The CDR3 runs to 14 residues. The CDR3 DNA reads as TGTGCCATCAGCCCCGATCGACAGGGGGTTGGCTACACCTTC. It encodes CAISPDRQGVGYTF.

V gene TRBV19 combines with J gene TRBJ2-2, with 8 nucleotides matching TRBD1. Germline-derived CDR1 and CDR2 are LNHDA and SQIVND (reference sequence). The trim removed 5 bases at V and 4 bases at J, leaving 6 bases unmatched. The CDR3 extends over 15 amino acids. This chain's CDR3 is CASSPRTGRTGELFF. The CDR3, as DNA: TGTGCCAGTAGTCCCCGGACAGGGCGCACCGGGGAGCTGTTTTTT.

This clone occurred once. The V call is TRBV10-1, the J call TRBJ2-1, with D hard to call. The CDR3 runs to 13 residues. In germline, CDR1 is WNHNN, CDR2 SYGVQD (reference sequence). The germline V and J ends were trimmed by 3 bases and 12 bases, with 15 bases remaining between them. The CDR3 bases are TGCGCCAGCAGTGAAAACGTATGGGGTTCGCAGTTCTTC. Translation: CASSENVWGSQFF.

The chain couples TRBV6-4 to TRBJ2-2; the D gene is possibly TRBD2 (5 bases). Germline CDR1 MRHNA, CDR2 SNTAGT. This CDR3 is built from 16 residues. Trimming shortened V by 6 bases and J by 4 bases, and 18 bases separated the two germline ends. CDR3: CASSLKGGSSTGELFF. The CDR3 DNA follows: TGTGCCAGCAGCCTGAAAGGTGGGAGTAGCACCGGGGAGCTGTTTTTT.

The rearrangement uses TRBV30 and TRBJ2-7, with TRBD1 matching 9 bases. This CDR3 is built from 15 residues. V lost 3 bases and J lost 0; bases outside the gene matches: 6. CDR1 GTSNPN and CDR2 SVGIG come from the germline V gene (reference sequence). The CDR3, as DNA: TGTGCCTGGAGGCTTAACAGGGGGCGCTCCTACGAGCAGTACTTC. This gives the protein CAWRLNRGRSYEQYF.

The CDR3 bases are TGTGCCAGCAGCTCCGGGTTTTGGAAGACTGAAGCTTTCTTT. Translation gives CASSSGFWKTEAFF. The V and J genes are TRBV5-4 and TRBJ1-1, with no clear D. The CDR3 has 14 residues. The germline V and J ends were trimmed by 3 bases and 5 bases, with 14 bases remaining between them. Germline loops: CDR1 SGHNT, CDR2 YYREEE (reference sequence).

V gene TRBV7-6 combines with J gene TRBJ2-6; tentative D call: TRBD2 (6 bases). The CDR3 has 15 amino acids. Germline CDR1 reads SGHVS; CDR2 reads FNYEAQ. The V end lost 4 bases, the J end lost 0 bases, and 7 bases lay between the germline ends. The DNA for the CDR3 is TGTGCCAGCAGCTACGGGGGCTCTGGGGCCAACGTCCTGACTTTC. This gives the protein CASSYGGSGANVLTF.

The V call is TRBV5-4, the J call TRBJ2-6; 10 bases are a match to TRBD1. The CDR3 sequence is 18 residues long. After removal of 3 bases from V and 0 bases from J, the junction contained 6 bases not matched to a gene. CDR1 and CDR2 (germline): SGHNT, YYREEE (reference sequence). The CDR3 nucleotides are TGTGCCAGCAGCTCGAGGGACAGGGGACTCTCTGGGGCCAACGTCCTGACTTTC. It codes for CASSSRDRGLSGANVLTF.